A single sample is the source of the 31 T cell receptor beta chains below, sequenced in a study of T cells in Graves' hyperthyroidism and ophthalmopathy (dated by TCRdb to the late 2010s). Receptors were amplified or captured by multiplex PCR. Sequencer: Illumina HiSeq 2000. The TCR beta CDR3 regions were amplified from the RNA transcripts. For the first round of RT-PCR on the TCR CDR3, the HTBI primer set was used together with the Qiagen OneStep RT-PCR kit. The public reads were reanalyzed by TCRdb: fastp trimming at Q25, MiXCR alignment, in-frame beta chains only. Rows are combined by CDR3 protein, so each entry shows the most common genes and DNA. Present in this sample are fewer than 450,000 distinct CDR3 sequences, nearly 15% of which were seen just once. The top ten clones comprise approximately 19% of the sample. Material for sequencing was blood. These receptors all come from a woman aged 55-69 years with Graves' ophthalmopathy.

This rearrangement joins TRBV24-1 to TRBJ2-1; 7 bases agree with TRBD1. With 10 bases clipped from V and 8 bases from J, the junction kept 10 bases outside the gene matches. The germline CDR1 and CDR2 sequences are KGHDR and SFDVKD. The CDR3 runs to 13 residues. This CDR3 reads CATKGGGHDEQFF. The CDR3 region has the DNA TGTGCCACTAAAGGGGGCGGTCATGATGAGCAGTTCTTC.

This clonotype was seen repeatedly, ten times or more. The CDR3 sequence: CASRDNSGRDYNEQFF. DNA of the CDR3: TGTGCCAGCAGGGATAATAGCGGGAGGGACTACAATGAGCAGTTCTTC. The V call is TRBV2, the J call TRBJ2-1; 11 nucleotides line up with TRBD2. The trim removed 6 bases at V and 3 bases at J, leaving 7 bases unmatched. The CDR3 spans 16 residues. Germline CDR1 reads SNHLY; CDR2 reads FYNNEI.

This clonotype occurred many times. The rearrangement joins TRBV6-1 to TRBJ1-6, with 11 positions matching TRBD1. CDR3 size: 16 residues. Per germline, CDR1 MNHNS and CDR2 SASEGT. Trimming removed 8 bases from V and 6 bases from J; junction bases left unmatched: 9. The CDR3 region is CASGGDRGTFNSPLHF. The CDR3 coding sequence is TGTGCCAGCGGTGGGGACAGGGGGACATTTAATTCACCCCTCCACTTT.

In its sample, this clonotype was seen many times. CDR3 protein: CSASPYRDTYNEQFF. In DNA, the CDR3 is TGCAGTGCTAGCCCTTACCGGGACACGTACAATGAGCAGTTCTTC. The chain couples TRBV20-1 to TRBJ2-1, with D perhaps matching TRBD1 (6 bases). Trimming cost V 3 bases and J 4 bases, with 16 bases left between them. Germline V gene data show CDR1 as DFQATT and CDR2 as SNEGSKA (reference sequence). The CDR3 is 15 residues long.

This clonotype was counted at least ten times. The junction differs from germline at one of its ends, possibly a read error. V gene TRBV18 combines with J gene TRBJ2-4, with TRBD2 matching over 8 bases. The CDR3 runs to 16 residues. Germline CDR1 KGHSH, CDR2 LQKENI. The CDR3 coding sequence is TGTGCCAGCTCACCACCGGGTAGCGGGGCCATAAACATTCAGTACTTC. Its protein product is CASSPPGSGAINIQYF.

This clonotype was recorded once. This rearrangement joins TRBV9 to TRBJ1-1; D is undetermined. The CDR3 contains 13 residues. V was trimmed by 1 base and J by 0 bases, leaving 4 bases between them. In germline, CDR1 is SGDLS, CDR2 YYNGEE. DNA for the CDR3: TGTGCCAGCAGCGTATTAATGAACACTGAAGCTTTCTTT. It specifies CASSVLMNTEAFF. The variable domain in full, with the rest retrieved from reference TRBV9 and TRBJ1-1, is DSGVTQTPKHLITATGQRVTLRCSPRSGDLSVYWYQQSLDQGLQFLIQYYNGEERAKGNILERFSAQQFPDLHSELNLSSLELGDSALYFCASSVLMNTEAFFGQGTRLTVV.

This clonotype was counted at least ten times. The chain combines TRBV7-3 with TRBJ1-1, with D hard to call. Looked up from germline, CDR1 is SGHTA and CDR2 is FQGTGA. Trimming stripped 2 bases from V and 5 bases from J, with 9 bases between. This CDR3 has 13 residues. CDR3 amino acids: CASSLGVGTEAFF. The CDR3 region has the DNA TGTGCCAGCAGCTTAGGTGTGGGAACTGAAGCTTTCTTT. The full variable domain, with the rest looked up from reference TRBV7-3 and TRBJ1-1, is GAGVSQTPSNKVTEKGKYVELRCDPISGHTALYWYRQSLGQGPEFLIYFQGTGAADDSGLPNDRFFAVRPEGSVSTLKIQRTERGDSAVYLCASSLGVGTEAFFGQGTRLTVV.

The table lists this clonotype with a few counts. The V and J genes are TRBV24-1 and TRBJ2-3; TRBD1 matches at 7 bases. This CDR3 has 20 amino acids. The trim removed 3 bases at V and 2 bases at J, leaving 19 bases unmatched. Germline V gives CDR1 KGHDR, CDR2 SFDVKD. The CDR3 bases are TGTGCCACCAGTGATAGGACAGGTGTCCTGACTGCCCACGACACAGATACGCAGTATTTT. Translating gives CATSDRTGVLTAHDTDTQYF.

The CDR3 spells CASSQDLPSRPFF. The DNA of the CDR3 is TGTGCCAGCAGCCAAGATCTGCCCAGCCGGCCGTTCTTC. The J gene is TRBJ2-1, the V gene TRBV14; no reliable D call. This CDR3 region has 13 residues. Between the trimmed V and J ends, which lost 0 bases and 15 bases, there was a span of 15 bases. The germline V gene encodes CDR1 SGHDN and CDR2 FVKESK.

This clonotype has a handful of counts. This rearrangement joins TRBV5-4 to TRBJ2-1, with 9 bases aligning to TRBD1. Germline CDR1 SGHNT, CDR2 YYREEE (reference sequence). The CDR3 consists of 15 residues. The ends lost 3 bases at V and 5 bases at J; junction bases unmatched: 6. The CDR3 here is CASSSPGQGDNEQFF. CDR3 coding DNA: TGTGCCAGCAGCTCGCCGGGACAGGGCGACAATGAGCAGTTCTTC. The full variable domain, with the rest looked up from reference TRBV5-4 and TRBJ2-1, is ETGVTQSPTHLIKTRGQQVTLRCSSQSGHNTVSWYQQALGQGPQFIFQYYREEENGRGNFPPRFSGLQFPNYSSELNVNALELDDSALYLCASSSPGQGDNEQFFGPGTRLTVL.

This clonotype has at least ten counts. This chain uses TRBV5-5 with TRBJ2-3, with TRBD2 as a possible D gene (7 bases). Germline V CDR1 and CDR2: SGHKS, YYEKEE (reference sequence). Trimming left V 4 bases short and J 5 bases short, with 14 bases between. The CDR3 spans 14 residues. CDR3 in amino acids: CASSRRGAEDTQYF. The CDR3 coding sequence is TGTGCCAGCAGCAGACGGGGGGCGGAAGATACGCAGTATTTT.

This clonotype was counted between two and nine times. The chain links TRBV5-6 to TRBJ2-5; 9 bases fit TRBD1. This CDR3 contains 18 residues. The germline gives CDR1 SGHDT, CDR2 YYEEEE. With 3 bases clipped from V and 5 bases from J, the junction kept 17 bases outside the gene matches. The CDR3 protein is CASSSLGIGQGRQETQYF. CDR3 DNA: TGTGCCAGCAGCTCATTGGGGATAGGACAGGGGAGGCAGGAGACCCAGTACTTC.

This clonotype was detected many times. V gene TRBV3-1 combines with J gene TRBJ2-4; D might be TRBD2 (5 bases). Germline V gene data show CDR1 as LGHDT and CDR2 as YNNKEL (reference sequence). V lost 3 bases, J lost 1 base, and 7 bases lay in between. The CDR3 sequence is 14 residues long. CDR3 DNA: TGTGCCAGCAGCCAGGACTTCGCCAAAAACATTCAGTACTTC. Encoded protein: CASSQDFAKNIQYF.

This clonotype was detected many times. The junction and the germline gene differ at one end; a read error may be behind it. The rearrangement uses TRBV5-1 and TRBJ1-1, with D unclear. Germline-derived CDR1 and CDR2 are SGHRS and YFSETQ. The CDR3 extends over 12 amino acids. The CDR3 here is CASSLEGTEAFF. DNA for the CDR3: TGTGCCAGCAGTCTTGAGGGCACTGAAGCTTTCTTT. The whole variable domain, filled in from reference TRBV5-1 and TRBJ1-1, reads KAGVTQTPRYLIKTRGQQVTLSCSPISGHRSVSWYQQTPGQGLQFLFEYFSETQRNKGNFPGRFSGRQFSNSRSEMNVSTLELGDSALYLCASSLEGTEAFFGQGTRLTVV.

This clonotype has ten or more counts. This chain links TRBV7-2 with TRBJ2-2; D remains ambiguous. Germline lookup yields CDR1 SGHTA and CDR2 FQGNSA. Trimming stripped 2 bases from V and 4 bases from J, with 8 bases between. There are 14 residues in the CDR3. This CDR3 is CASSLFLLTGELFF. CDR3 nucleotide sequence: TGTGCCAGCAGCTTATTTCTCCTCACCGGGGAGCTGTTTTTT.

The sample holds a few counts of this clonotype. In DNA form, the CDR3 reads TGCAGCGCTGTCGGAACAATCAACACCGGGGAGCTGTTTTTT. Translation: CSAVGTINTGELFF. The chain combines TRBV29-1 with TRBJ2-2; D unclear. Trimming shortened V by 7 bases and J by 2 bases, and 14 bases separated the two germline ends. CDR3 length equals 14 residues. Per the germline V gene, CDR1 is SQVTM and CDR2 is ANQGSEA.

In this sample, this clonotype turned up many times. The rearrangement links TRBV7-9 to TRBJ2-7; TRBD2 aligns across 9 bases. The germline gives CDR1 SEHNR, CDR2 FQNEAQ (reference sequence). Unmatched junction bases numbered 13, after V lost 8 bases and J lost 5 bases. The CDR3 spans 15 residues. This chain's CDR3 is CASGGKIGTSNEQYF. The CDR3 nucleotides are TGTGCCAGCGGGGGTAAAATCGGGACTAGCAACGAGCAGTACTTC. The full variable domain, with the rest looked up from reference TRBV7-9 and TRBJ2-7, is DTGVSQNPRHKITKRGQNVTFRCDPISEHNRLYWYRQTLGQGPEFLTYFQNEAQLEKSRLLSDRFSAERPKGSFSTLEIQRTEQGDSAMYLCASGGKIGTSNEQYFGPGTRLTVT.

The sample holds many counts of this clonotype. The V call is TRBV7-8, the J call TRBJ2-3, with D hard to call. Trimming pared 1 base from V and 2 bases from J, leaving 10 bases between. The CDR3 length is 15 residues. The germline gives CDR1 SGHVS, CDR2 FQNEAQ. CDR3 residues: CASSLDLLSTDTQYF. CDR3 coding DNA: TGTGCCAGCAGCTTAGATTTACTCTCCACAGATACGCAGTATTTT.

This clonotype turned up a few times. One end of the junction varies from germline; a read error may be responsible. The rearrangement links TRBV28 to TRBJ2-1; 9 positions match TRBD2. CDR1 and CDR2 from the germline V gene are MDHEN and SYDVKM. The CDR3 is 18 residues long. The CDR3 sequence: CASSSRVPAGGTYNGQSF. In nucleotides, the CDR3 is TGTGCCAGCAGTTCCCGGGTGCCGGCGGGAGGGACCTACAATGGGCAGTCCTTC. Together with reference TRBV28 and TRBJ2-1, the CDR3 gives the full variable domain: DVKVTQSSRYLVKRTGEKVFLECVQDMDHENMFWYRQDPGLGLRLIYFSYDVKMKEKGDIPEGYSVSREKKERFSLILESASTNQTSMYLCASSSRVPAGGTYNGQSFGPGTRLTVL.

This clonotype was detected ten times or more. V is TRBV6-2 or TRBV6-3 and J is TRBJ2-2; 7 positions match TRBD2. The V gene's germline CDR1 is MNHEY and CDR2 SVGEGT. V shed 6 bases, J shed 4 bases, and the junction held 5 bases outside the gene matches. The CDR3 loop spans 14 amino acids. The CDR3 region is CASRPGLPTGELFF. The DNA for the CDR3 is TGTGCCAGCAGACCGGGACTACCCACCGGGGAGCTGTTTTTT.

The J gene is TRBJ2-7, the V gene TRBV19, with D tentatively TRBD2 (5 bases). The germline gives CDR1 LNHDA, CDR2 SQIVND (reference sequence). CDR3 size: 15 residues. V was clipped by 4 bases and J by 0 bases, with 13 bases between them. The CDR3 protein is CASSNQRTSSYEQYF. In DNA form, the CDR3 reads TGTGCCAGTAGTAATCAGCGGACCTCCTCCTACGAGCAGTACTTC.

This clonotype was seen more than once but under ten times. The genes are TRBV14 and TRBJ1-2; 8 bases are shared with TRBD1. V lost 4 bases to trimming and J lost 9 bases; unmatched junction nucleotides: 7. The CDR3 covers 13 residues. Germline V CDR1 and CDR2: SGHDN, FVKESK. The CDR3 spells CASSRQGILSYTF. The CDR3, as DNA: TGTGCCAGCAGCCGACAGGGGATTCTGAGCTACACCTTC.

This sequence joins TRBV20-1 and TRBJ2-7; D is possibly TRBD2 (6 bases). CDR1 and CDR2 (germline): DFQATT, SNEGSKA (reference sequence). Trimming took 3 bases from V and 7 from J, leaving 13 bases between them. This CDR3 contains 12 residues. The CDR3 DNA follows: TGCAGTGCTAGGTCTGATCGGGGGGAGCAGTACTTC. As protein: CSARSDRGEQYF.

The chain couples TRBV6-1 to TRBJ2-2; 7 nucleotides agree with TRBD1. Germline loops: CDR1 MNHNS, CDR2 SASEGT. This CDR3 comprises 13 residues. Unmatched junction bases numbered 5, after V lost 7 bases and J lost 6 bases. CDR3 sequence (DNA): TGTGCCAGCAAACAGGGGACGGCCGGGGAGCTGTTTTTT. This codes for CASKQGTAGELFF.

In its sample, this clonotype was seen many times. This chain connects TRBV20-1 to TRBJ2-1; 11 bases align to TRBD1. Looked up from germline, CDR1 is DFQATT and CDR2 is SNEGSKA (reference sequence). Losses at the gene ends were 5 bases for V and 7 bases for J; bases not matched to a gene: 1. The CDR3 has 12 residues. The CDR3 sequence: CSAGQGANEQFF. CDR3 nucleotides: TGCAGTGCTGGACAGGGGGCAAATGAGCAGTTCTTC.

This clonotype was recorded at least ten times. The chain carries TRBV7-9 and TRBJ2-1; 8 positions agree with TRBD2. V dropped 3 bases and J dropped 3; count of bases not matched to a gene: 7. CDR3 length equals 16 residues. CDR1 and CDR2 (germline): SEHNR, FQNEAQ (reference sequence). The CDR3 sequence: CASSFPGRADYNEQFF. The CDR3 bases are TGTGCCAGCAGCTTTCCCGGGAGGGCCGACTACAATGAGCAGTTCTTC.

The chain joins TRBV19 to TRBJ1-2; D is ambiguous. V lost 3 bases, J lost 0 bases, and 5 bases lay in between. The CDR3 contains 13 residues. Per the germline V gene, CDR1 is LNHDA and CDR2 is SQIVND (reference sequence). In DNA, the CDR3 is TGTGCCAGTAGTATCCAAGCTAACTATGGCTACACCTTC. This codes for CASSIQANYGYTF.

CDR3 amino acids: CASSLAGGPGVHEQFF. Written as DNA, the CDR3 is TGTGCCAGCAGCTTAGCGGGAGGGCCTGGGGTCCATGAGCAGTTCTTC. The V and J genes are TRBV7-2 and TRBJ2-1, with TRBD2 identical over 7 bases. The CDR3 spans 16 residues. The V segment lost 0 bases and the J segment 8 bases; nucleotides outside the gene matches: 10. The V gene's germline CDR1 is SGHTA and CDR2 FQGNSA.

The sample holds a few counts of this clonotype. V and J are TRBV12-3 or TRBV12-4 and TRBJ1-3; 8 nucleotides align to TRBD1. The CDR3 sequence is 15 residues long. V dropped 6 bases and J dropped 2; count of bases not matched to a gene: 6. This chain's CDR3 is CASRSRQGPGNTIYF. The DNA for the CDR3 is TGTGCCAGCAGGAGTAGACAGGGGCCTGGAAACACCATATATTTT.

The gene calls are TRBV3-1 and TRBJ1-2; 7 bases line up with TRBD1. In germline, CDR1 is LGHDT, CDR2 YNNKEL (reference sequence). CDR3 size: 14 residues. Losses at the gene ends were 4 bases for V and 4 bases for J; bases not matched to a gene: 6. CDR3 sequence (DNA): TGTGCCAGCAGCCCGACGACAGGGACCTATGGCTACACCTTC. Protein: CASSPTTGTYGYTF. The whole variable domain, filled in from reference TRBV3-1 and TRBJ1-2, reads DTAVSQTPKYLVTQMGNDKSIKCEQNLGHDTMYWYKQDSKKFLKIMFSYNNKELIINETVPNRFSPKSPDKAHLNLHINSLELGDSAVYFCASSPTTGTYGYTFGSGTRLTVV.

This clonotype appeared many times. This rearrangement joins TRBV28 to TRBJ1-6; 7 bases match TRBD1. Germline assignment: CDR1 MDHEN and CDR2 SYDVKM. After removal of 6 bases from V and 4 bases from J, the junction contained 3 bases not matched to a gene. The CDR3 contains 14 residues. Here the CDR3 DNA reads TGTGCCAGCAGGGGGACAGCTTATAATTCACCCCTCCACTTT. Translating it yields CASRGTAYNSPLHF.